The 3 T cell receptor beta chains listed next were all sequenced from one sample in a study of blood T cells in healthy people across ages. Alongside a J-beta primer mix, a sample-barcoded 5' primer served in a second PCR lasting about 7 to 12 cycles. TCRdb re-called the 5' RACE reads with MiXCR, one entry per CDR3 protein. This sample has more than 900,000 distinct CDR3 sequences, with 25% to 30% found just once. This sample was shared with a second study, whose subject was T cells of mothers and their children.

Sequenced sample: blood. These receptors came from a woman aged 40 to 55 in good health.

This clonotype has ten or more counts. The chain is built from TRBV12-3 or TRBV12-4 and TRBJ2-5, with 9 bases lining up with TRBD2. With V trimmed by 6 bases and J by 0 bases, 5 bases remained unmatched. CDR3 length: 15 amino acids. This CDR3 reads CASSSGGTYQETQYF. As DNA, the CDR3 is TGTGCCAGCAGCAGCGGGGGGACCTACCAAGAGACCCAGTACTTC.

This clonotype appeared once. One end of the junction does not line up with germline, which may come from a read error. The CDR3 reads CVSSQLLTHRGGADTQYF. In nucleotides, the CDR3 is TGCGTCAGCAGCCAGTTACTAACCCACAGGGGAGGAGCAGATACGCAGTATTTT. The chain is built from TRBV4-1 and TRBJ2-3; perhaps TRBD1 as D (7 bases). From germline, CDR1 is MGHRA and CDR2 YSYEKL. This CDR3 spans 18 amino acids.

This sequence joins TRBV5-6 and TRBJ1-1, with 11 bases identical to TRBD1. With 2 bases clipped from V and 2 bases from J, the junction kept 5 bases outside the gene matches. Germline CDR1 SGHDT, CDR2 YYEEEE. The CDR3 extends over 16 amino acids. CDR3 sequence reads: CASSFDGTGGNTEAFF. The CDR3 nucleotides are TGTGCCAGCAGCTTTGACGGGACAGGGGGAAACACTGAAGCTTTCTTT.